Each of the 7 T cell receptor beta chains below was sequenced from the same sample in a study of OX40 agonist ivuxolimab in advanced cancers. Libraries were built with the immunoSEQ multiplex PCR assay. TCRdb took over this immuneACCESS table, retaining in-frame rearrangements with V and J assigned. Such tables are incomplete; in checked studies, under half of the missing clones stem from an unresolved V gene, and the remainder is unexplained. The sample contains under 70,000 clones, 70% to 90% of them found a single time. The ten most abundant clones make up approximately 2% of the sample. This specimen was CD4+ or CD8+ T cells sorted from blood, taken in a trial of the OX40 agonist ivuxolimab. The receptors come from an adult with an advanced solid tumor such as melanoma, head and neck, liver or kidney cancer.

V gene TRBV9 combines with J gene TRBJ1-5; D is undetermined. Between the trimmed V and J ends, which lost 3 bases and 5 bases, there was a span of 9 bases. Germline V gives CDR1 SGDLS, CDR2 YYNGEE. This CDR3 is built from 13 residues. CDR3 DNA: TGTGCCAGCAGCGCAAACACCGATCAGCCCCAGCATTTT. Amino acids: CASSANTDQPQHF. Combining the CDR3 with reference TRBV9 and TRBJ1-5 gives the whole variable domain DSGVTQTPKHLITATGQRVTLRCSPRSGDLSVYWYQQSLDQGLQFLIQYYNGEERAKGNILERFSAQQFPDLHSELNLSSLELGDSALYFCASSANTDQPQHFGDGTRLSIL.

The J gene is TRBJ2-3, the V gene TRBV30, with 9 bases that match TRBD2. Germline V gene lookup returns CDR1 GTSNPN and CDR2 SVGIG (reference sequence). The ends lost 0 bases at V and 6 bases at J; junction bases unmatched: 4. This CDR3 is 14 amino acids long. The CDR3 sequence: CAWSVGGGADTQYF. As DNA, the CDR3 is TGTGCCTGGAGTGTAGGCGGGGGGGCTGATACGCAGTATTTT.

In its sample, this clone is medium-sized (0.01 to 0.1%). The DNA for the CDR3 is TGTGCCAGCACCCGAGACGAGAACACTGAAGCTTTCTTT. It translates to CASTRDENTEAFF. The chain couples TRBV5-6 to TRBJ1-1; unclear D gene. The length of the CDR3 is 13 residues. Germline V gives CDR1 SGHDT, CDR2 YYEEEE. V lost 6 bases and J 1 base, leaving 10 bases between the germline ends.

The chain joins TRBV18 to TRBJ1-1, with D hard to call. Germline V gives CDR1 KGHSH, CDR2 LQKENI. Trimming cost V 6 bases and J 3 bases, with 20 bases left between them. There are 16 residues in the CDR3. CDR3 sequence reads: CASSQNTAAEDTEAFF. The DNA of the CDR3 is TGTGCCAGCTCTCAAAATACGGCAGCCGAAGACACTGAAGCTTTCTTT.

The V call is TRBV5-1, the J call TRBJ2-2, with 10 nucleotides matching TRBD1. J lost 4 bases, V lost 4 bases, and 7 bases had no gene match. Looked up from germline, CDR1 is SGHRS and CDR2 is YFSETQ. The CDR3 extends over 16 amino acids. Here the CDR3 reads CASSHPGTGATGELFF. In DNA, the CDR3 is TGCGCCAGCAGCCATCCCGGGACAGGGGCCACCGGGGAGCTGTTTTTT.

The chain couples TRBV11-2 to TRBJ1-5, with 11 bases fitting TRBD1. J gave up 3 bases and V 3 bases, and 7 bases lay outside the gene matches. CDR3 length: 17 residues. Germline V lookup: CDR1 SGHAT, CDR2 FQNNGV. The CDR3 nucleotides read TGTGCCAGCAGCTTCTCGGGGACAGGGGGAAACAATCAGCCCCAGCATTTT. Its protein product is CASSFSGTGGNNQPQHF.

The CDR3 loop reads CASSTGQFNSPLHF. The DNA of the CDR3 is TGTGCCAGCAGCACGGGACAGTTTAATTCACCCCTCCACTTT. The chain has TRBV7-8 and TRBJ1-6; 7 nucleotides align to TRBD1. Losses at the gene ends were 5 bases for V and 6 bases for J; bases not matched to a gene: 4. The germline V gene encodes CDR1 SGHVS and CDR2 FQNEAQ. This CDR3 is built from 14 residues.